Listed below are T cell receptor beta chains from one sample, sequenced in a study of T cell repertoires in cytomegalovirus infection. What these receptors recognize is not known. TCRdb ran MiXCR on the reads and lists one entry per CDR3 protein. The sample has roughly 730,000 distinct CDR3 sequences; roughly 33% are singletons. The sample consisted of cultured PBMCs, taken from culture after CMV antigen stimulation. These receptors were collected from a human donor in good health (CMV status not recorded). Some clones in this sample may be carry-over from other donors' samples. CDR3s include the opening cysteine and the closing phenylalanine or tryptophan. D genes are given only for firm matches. Clone size is not always given. Where it is, it says once, few, many or a class for expanded clones.

D,J,V,size,CDR3,DNA
-,TRBJ2-7,TRBV6-1,-,CASSERGSSRDEQYF,TGTGCCAGCAGTGAACGGGGGTCCAGCCGGGACGAGCAGTACTTC
-,TRBJ2-2,TRBV20-1,-,CSARGDAANTGELFF,TGCAGTGCTAGAGGGGACGCCGCGAACACCGGGGAGCTGTTTTTT
-,TRBJ2-1,TRBV6-2/TRBV6-3,few,CASSYVGARYNEQFF,TGTGCCAGCAGTTACGTGGGGGCGCGGTACAATGAGCAGTTCTTC
-,TRBJ2-5,TRBV6-5,few,CASSSPTRDNQETQYF,TGTGCCAGCAGTTCCCCCACCCGGGACAACCAAGAGACCCAGTACTTC
-,TRBJ2-1,TRBV29-1,-,CSVTGHSISYNEQFF,TGCAGCGTCACGGGACACTCAATCTCCTACAATGAGCAGTTCTTC
-,TRBJ1-1,TRBV6-6,-,CASSGYMGASTEAFF,TGTGCCAGCAGCGGGTATATGGGGGCTTCCACTGAAGCTTTCTTT
-,TRBJ1-2,TRBV7-2,many,CASSLASGLANYGYTF,TGTGCCAGCAGCCTCGCCTCAGGGCTTGCTAACTATGGCTACACCTTC
-,TRBJ1-6,TRBV7-6,many,CASSLGQDLHF,TGTGCCAGCAGCTTAGGACAGGACCTCCACTTT
-,TRBJ2-1,TRBV12-3/TRBV12-4,many,CASSPEGNEQFF,TGTGCCAGCAGTCCCGAGGGGAATGAGCAGTTCTTC
-,TRBJ2-1,TRBV5-4,few,CASSAGSYNEQFF,TGTGCCAGCAGCGCGGGGTCATACAATGAGCAGTTCTTC
-,TRBJ1-5,TRBV2,-,CASGQYRDSNQPQHF,TGTGCCAGCGGACAGTACAGGGACAGCAATCAGCCCCAGCATTTT
TRBD1,TRBJ2-1,TRBV2,few,CAVMDRVSYNEQFF,TGTGCCGTAATGGACAGGGTCTCCTACAATGAGCAGTTCTTC
-,TRBJ2-1,TRBV5-6,-,CASNRWPLVDEQFF,TGTGCCAGCAACCGATGGCCCCTTGTGGATGAGCAGTTCTTC
-,TRBJ2-3,TRBV20-1,-,CSAERGGSTDTQYF,TGCAGTGCTGAAAGAGGTGGAAGCACAGATACGCAGTATTTT
-,TRBJ1-1,TRBV7-2,-,CASSTGSGPITEAFF,TGTGCCAGCAGCACCGGGTCGGGACCTATCACTGAAGCTTTCTTT
-,TRBJ2-3,TRBV27,-,CASSLTHPIQGQQYF,TGTGCCAGCAGTTTAACACATCCCATACAGGGTCAGCAGTATTTT
-,TRBJ2-1,TRBV20-1,-,CSARAGVGGGAKYYNEQFF,TGCAGTGCTAGAGCGGGGGTAGGAGGGGGCGCGAAGTACTACAATGAGCAGTTCTTC
-,TRBJ2-1,TRBV11-2,-,CASSPGRLNEQFF,TGTGCCAGCAGCCCCGGGAGACTAAATGAGCAGTTCTTC
-,TRBJ2-7,TRBV12-3/TRBV12-4,many,CASTPRTDSYEQYF,TGTGCCAGCACCCCCCGGACCGACTCCTACGAGCAGTACTTC
-,TRBJ1-6,TRBV6-5,-,CASSYQRVDNSPLHF,TGTGCCAGCAGTTACCAACGGGTTGATAATTCACCCCTCCACTTT
TRBD2,TRBJ2-7,TRBV12-3/TRBV12-4,once,CASSLAGSGGDSEQYF,TGTGCCAGCAGTTTAGCGGGTAGCGGGGGGGACTCCGAGCAGTACTTC
TRBD1,TRBJ1-2,TRBV7-2,many,CASSVRQGTYGYTF,TGTGCCAGCAGCGTTAGACAGGGGACCTATGGCTACACCTTC
TRBD1,TRBJ1-6,TRBV4-1,-,CASSQWPRGQGGSPLHF,TGCGCCAGCAGCCAATGGCCCCGAGGACAGGGGGGTTCACCCCTCCACTTT
-,TRBJ1-5,TRBV7-2,few,CASSPFRGQPQHF,TGTGCCAGCAGCCCCTTCAGGGGTCAGCCCCAGCATTTT
TRBD2,TRBJ2-3,TRBV5-1,-,CASSPPGRGTDTQYF,TGCGCCAGCAGCCCCCCCGGGAGGGGCACAGATACGCAGTATTTT
-,TRBJ2-7,TRBV19,-,CASRGHPLGEQYF,TGTGCCAGCCGGGGACACCCACTCGGGGAGCAGTACTTC
TRBD1,TRBJ2-3,TRBV7-6,few,CASRSTGGSGTDTQYF,TGTGCCAGCAGGTCGACAGGGGGCTCGGGGACAGATACGCAGTATTTT
-,TRBJ2-1,TRBV24-1,-,CATSDSWSSYNEQFF,TGTGCCACCAGTGATTCATGGAGCTCCTACAATGAGCAGTTCTTC
-,TRBJ2-7,TRBV7-2,many,CASSFQTEQYF,TGTGCCAGCAGCTTCCAGACTGAGCAGTACTTC
-,TRBJ2-5,TRBV2,-,CASSEGAKETQYF,TGTGCCAGCAGTGAAGGAGCAAAAGAGACCCAGTACTTC
-,TRBJ1-6,TRBV27,-,CASSFLGDSNSPLHF,TGTGCCAGCAGTTTCCTCGGGGATTCTAATTCACCCCTCCACTTT
-,TRBJ1-4,TRBV15,-,CATSRDFIRKNEKLFF,TGTGCCACCAGCAGAGATTTCATCAGGAAAAATGAAAAACTGTTTTTT
-,TRBJ2-7,TRBV7-2,many,CASSLGQGLSYEQYF,TGTGCCAGCAGCCTGGGGCAAGGACTATCCTACGAGCAGTACTTC
-,TRBJ2-2,TRBV5-6,few,CASSWVFGQNTGELFF,TGTGCCAGCAGCTGGGTTTTCGGGCAAAACACCGGGGAGCTGTTTTTT
-,TRBJ1-4,TRBV7-8,few,CASSLGIQLTKLFF,TGTGCCAGCAGCTTAGGTATCCAACTTACGAAACTGTTTTTT
-,TRBJ1-5,TRBV6-1,-,CASEYSNQPQHF,TGTGCCAGCGAGTATAGCAATCAGCCCCAGCATTTT
TRBD1,TRBJ1-2,TRBV6-8,-,CASSLTGVYYGYTF,TGTGCCAGCAGTCTGACAGGGGTTTACTATGGCTACACCTTC
-,TRBJ1-1,TRBV24-1,-,CATSDPGDTEAFF,TGTGCCACCAGTGATCCAGGGGACACTGAAGCTTTCTTT
-,TRBJ2-3,TRBV20-1,many,CSVRPGGARTDTQYF,TGCAGTGTGAGGCCGGGCGGAGCACGCACAGATACGCAGTATTTT
-,TRBJ1-5,TRBV19,few,CASSIDQAGKQPQHF,TGTGCCAGTAGTATAGATCAGGCAGGGAAACAGCCCCAGCATTTT
-,TRBJ2-3,TRBV6-2/TRBV6-3,-,CASLSGVADTQYF,TGTGCCTCCTTATCTGGCGTGGCAGATACGCAGTATTTT
TRBD2,TRBJ2-3,TRBV7-2,few,CASSFAGGPGTDTQYF,TGTGCCAGCAGCTTTGCGGGAGGGCCTGGCACAGATACGCAGTATTTT
-,TRBJ1-4,TRBV6-5,few,CASSYSGGDNEKLFF,TGTGCCAGCAGTTACTCCGGGGGCGATAATGAAAAACTGTTTTTT
-,TRBJ2-2,TRBV14,few,CASSQDAGELFF,TGTGCCAGCAGCCAAGATGCCGGGGAGCTGTTTTTT
TRBD2,TRBJ2-7,TRBV7-8,-,CASSLIVGLAGGAGYEQYF,TGTGCCAGCAGCTTAATAGTTGGACTAGCGGGAGGGGCCGGGTACGAGCAGTACTTC
TRBD1,TRBJ2-3,TRBV12-3/TRBV12-4,few,CASSSPLDRGWTDTQYF,TGTGCCAGCAGTTCTCCCTTGGACAGGGGATGGACAGATACGCAGTATTTT
-,TRBJ2-3,TRBV20-1,-,CSASWVRATDTQYF,TGCAGTGCTTCGTGGGTACGGGCCACAGATACGCAGTATTTT
-,TRBJ2-1,TRBV7-2,many,CASSFNGGGAFNEQFF,TGTGCCAGCAGCTTCAATGGGGGGGGGGCCTTCAATGAGCAGTTCTTC
-,TRBJ2-5,TRBV12-3/TRBV12-4,-,CASRPGSTTYQETQYF,TGTGCCAGCAGACCCGGGTCAACGACGTACCAAGAGACCCAGTACTTC
-,TRBJ1-4,TRBV19,-,CASSMGDEEKLFF,TGTGCCAGTAGTATGGGCGACGAGGAAAAACTGTTTTTT
-,TRBJ2-1,TRBV10-3,few,CAISRTGVGGGAYNEQFF,TGTGCCATCAGTCGGACAGGGGTAGGCGGGGGGGCCTACAATGAGCAGTTCTTC
TRBD1,TRBJ2-1,TRBV5-4,few,CASSLAQGIDEQFF,TGTGCCAGCAGCTTGGCACAGGGGATCGATGAGCAGTTCTTC
TRBD2,TRBJ2-1,TRBV7-6,-,CASSYSGGLYNEQFF,TGTGCCAGCAGCTATAGCGGGGGGCTATACAATGAGCAGTTCTTC
-,TRBJ2-1,TRBV7-2,many,CASSLDGSNNEQFF,TGTGCCAGCAGCTTAGACGGGAGTAACAATGAGCAGTTCTTC
-,TRBJ2-7,TRBV19,-,CASSIQDSYEQYF,TGTGCCAGTAGTATACAGGACTCCTACGAGCAGTACTTC
-,TRBJ2-7,TRBV19,few,CASSHKPPTRGQYEQYF,TGTGCCAGTAGCCATAAACCCCCCACCCGGGGGCAGTACGAGCAGTACTTC